This T cell receptor beta chain was captured in a study of cytomegalovirus exposure and HLA in healthy donors. Produced via immunoSEQ multiplex PCR; TCRdb's table is partial and in-frame only. The sample has roughly 150,000 clones, approximately 81% seen once. Germline V CDR1 and CDR2: SQVTM, ANQGSEA. V dropped 4 bases and J dropped 3; count of bases not matched to a gene: 8. This CDR3 contains 14 residues. The genes are TRBV29-1 and TRBJ2-7; 8 bases are shared with TRBD1. The sequencing input was PBMCs. This receptor was taken from a man younger than 45 in good health and CMV-seropositive. The CDR3 reads CSVVLQGAFYEQYF. The CDR3 coding sequence is TGCAGCGTTGTGTTGCAGGGGGCGTTCTACGAGCAGTACTTC.